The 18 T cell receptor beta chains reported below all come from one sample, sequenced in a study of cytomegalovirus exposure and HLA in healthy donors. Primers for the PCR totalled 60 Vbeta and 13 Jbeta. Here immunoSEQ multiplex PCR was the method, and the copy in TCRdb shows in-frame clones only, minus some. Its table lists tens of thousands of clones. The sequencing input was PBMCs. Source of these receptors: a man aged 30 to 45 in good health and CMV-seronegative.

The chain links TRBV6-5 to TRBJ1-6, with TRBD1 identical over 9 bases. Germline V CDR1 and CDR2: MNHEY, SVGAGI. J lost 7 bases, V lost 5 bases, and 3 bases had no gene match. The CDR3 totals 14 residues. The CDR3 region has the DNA TGTGCCAGCAGTACCGGACAGGGGAATTCACCCCTCCACTTT. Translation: CASSTGQGNSPLHF.

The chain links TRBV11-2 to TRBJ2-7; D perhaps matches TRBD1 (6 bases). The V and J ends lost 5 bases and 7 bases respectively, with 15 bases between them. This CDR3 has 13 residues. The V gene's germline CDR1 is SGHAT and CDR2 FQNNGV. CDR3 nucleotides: TGTGCCAGCAGCGTCGGGACACCGTCTGAGCAGTACTTC. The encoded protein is CASSVGTPSEQYF.

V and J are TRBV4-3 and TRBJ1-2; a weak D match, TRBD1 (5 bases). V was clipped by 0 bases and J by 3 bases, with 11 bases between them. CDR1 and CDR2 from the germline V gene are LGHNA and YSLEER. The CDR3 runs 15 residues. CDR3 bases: TGCGCCAGCAGCCAAGATCGGATAGGGGACTATGGCTACACCTTC. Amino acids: CASSQDRIGDYGYTF.

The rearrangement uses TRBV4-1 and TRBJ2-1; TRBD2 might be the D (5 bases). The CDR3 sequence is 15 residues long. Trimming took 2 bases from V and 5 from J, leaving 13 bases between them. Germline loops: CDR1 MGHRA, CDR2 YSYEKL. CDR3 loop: CASSQLPDFDNEQFF. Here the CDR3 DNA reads TGCGCCAGCAGCCAACTTCCGGACTTCGACAATGAGCAGTTCTTC.

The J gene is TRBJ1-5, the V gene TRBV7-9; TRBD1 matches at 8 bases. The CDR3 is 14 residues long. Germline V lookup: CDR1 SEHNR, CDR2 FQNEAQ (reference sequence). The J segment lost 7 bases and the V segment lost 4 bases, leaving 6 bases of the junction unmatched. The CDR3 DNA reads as TGTGCCAGCAGCTCAGGGGGCCAGGGACAGCCCCAGCATTTT. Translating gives CASSSGGQGQPQHF.

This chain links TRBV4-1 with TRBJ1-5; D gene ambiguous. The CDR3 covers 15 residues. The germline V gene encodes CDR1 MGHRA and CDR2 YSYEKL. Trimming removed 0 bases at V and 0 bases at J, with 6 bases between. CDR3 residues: CASSQDNNSNQPQHF. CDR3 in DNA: TGCGCCAGCAGCCAAGATAACAATAGCAATCAGCCCCAGCATTTT.

The CDR3 DNA sequence: TGTGCCAGCAGCTTGAGGGAGTATCTTGGGGAGCAGTACTTC. Translation gives CASSLREYLGEQYF. V usage is TRBV5-6 and J usage is TRBJ2-7, with D perhaps matching TRBD2 (5 bases). Deletions cut 1 base from V and 7 bases from J, with 15 bases between. The CDR3 has 14 residues. CDR1 and CDR2 (germline): SGHDT, YYEEEE.

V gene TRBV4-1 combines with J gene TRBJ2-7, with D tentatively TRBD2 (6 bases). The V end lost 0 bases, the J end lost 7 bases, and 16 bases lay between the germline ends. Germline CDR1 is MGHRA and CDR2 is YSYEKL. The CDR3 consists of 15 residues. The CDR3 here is CASSQDSGLPSEQYF. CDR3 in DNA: TGCGCCAGCAGCCAAGATTCGGGACTCCCGAGTGAGCAGTACTTC.

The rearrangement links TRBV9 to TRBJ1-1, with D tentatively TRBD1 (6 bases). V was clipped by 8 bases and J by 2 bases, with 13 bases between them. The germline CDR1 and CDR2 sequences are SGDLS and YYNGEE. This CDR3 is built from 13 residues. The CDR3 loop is CARTQGTNTEAFF. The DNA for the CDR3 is TGTGCCAGAACTCAGGGGACCAACACTGAAGCTTTCTTT.

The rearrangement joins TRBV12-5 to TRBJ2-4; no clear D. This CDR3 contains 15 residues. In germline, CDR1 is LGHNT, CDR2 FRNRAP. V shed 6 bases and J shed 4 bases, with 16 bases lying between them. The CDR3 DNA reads TGTGCTAGTGGGAAAGACGGGTCGCGGAAAAACATTCAGTACTTC. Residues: CASGKDGSRKNIQYF. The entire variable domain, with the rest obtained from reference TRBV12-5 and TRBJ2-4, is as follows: DARVTQTPRHKVTEMGQEVTMRCQPILGHNTVFWYRQTMMQGLELLAYFRNRAPLDDSGMPKDRFSAEMPDATLATLKIQPSEPRDSAVYFCASGKDGSRKNIQYFGAGTRLSVL.

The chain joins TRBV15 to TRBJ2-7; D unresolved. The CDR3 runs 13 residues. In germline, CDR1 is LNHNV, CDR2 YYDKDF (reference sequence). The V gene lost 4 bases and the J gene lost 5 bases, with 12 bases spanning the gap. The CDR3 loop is CATSTWSVDEQYF. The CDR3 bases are TGTGCCACCAGCACCTGGAGTGTCGACGAGCAGTACTTC.

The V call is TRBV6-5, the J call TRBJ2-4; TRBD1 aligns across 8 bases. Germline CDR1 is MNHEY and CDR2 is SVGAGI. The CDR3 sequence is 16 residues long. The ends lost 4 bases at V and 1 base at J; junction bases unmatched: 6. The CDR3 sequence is CASSSWTGLAKNIQYF. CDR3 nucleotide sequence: TGTGCCAGCAGTTCCTGGACAGGGCTTGCCAAAAACATTCAGTACTTC.

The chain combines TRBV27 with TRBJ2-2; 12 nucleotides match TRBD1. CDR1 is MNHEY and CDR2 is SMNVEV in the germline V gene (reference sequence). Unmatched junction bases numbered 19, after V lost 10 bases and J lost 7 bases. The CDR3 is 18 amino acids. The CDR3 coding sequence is TGTGCCACACGTCCTTTACCCGGGACAGGGGGCTGGGGCGGGGAGCTGTTTTTT. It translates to CATRPLPGTGGWGGELFF.

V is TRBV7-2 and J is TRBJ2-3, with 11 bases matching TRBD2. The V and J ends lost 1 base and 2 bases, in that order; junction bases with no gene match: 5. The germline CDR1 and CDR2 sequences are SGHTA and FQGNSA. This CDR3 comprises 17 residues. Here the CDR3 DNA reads TGTGCCAGCAGCTTAGGACTAGCGGGAACCCTCACAGATACGCAGTATTTT. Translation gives CASSLGLAGTLTDTQYF.

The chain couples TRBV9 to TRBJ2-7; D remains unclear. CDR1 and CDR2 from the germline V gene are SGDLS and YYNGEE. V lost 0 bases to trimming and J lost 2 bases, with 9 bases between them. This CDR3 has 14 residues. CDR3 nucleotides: TGTGCCAGCAGCGTAGTTGGCTCTGCCTACGAGCAGTACTTC. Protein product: CASSVVGSAYEQYF. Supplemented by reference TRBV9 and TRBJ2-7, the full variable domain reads DSGVTQTPKHLITATGQRVTLRCSPRSGDLSVYWYQQSLDQGLQFLIQYYNGEERAKGNILERFSAQQFPDLHSELNLSSLELGDSALYFCASSVVGSAYEQYFGPGTRLTVT.

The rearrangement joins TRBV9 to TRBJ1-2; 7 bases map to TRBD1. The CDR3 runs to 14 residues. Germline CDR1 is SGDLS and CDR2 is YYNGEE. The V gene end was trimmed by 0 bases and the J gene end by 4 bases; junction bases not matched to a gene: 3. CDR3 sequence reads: CASSVGRGAYGYTF. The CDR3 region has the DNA TGTGCCAGCAGCGTAGGCAGGGGGGCCTATGGCTACACCTTC.

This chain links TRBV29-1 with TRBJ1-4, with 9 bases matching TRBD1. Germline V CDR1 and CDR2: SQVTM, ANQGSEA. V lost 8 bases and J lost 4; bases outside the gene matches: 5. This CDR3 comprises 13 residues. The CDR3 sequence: CSIRDRDNEKLFF. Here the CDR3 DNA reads TGCAGCATCCGGGACAGGGATAATGAAAAACTGTTTTTT.

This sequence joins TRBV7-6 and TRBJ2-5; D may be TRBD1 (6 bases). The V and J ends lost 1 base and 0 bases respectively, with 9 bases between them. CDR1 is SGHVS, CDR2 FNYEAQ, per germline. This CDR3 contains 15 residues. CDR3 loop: CASSLGTAYQETQYF. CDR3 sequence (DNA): TGTGCCAGCAGCTTAGGGACAGCGTACCAAGAGACCCAGTACTTC.